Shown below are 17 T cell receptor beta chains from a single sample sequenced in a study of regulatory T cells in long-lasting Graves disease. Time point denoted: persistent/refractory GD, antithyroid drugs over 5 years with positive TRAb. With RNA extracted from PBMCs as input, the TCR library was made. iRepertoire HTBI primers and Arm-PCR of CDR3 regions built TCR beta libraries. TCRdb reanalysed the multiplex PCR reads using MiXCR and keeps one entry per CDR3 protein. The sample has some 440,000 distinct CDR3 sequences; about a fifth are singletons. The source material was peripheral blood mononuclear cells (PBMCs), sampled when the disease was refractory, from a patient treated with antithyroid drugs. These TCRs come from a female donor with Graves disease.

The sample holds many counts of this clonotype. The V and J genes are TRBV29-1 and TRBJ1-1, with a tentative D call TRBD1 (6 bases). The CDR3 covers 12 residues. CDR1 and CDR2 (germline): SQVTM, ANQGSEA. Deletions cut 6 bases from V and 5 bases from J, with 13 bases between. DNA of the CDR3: TGCAGCGTGGACAGCCAGGGGACTGAAGCTTTCTTT. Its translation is CSVDSQGTEAFF.

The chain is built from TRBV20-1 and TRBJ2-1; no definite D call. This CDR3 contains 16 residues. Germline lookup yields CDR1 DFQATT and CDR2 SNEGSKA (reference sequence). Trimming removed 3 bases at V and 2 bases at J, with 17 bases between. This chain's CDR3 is CSARGSGVETYNEQFF. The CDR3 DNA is TGCAGTGCTAGGGGAAGTGGTGTAGAAACCTACAATGAGCAGTTCTTC.

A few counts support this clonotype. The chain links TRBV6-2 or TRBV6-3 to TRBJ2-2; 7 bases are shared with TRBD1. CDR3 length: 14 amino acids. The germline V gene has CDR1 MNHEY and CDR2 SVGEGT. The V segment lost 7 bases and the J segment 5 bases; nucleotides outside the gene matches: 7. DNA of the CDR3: TGTGCCAGCAATCGACAGGGTAGGACCGGGGAGCTGTTTTTT. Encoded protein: CASNRQGRTGELFF.

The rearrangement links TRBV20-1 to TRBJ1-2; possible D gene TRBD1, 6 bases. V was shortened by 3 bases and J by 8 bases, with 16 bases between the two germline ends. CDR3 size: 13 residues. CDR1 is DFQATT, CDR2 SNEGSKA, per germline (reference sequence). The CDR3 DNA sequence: TGCAGTGCTAGGCGGGGGGCCCAGATGGGCTACACCTTC. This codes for CSARRGAQMGYTF.

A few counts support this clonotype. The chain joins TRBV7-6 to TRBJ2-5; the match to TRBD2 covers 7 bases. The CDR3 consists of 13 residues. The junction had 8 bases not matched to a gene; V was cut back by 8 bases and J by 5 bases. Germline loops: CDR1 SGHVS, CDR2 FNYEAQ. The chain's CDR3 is CASGGEWEETQYF. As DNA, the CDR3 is TGTGCCAGCGGGGGGGAGTGGGAGGAGACCCAGTACTTC.

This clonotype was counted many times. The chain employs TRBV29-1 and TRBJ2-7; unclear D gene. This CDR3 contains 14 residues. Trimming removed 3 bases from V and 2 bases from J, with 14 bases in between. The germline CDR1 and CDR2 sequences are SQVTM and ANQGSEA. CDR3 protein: CSVESPDGPYEQYF. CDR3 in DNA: TGCAGCGTTGAGAGCCCGGACGGTCCCTACGAGCAGTACTTC.

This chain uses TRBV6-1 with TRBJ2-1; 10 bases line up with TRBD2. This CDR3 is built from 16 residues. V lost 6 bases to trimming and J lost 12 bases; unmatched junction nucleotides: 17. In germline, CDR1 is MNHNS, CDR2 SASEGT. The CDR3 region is CASRSLAGEFVRSQFF. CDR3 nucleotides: TGTGCCAGCAGGAGCCTAGCGGGAGAATTTGTCAGGTCGCAGTTCTTC.

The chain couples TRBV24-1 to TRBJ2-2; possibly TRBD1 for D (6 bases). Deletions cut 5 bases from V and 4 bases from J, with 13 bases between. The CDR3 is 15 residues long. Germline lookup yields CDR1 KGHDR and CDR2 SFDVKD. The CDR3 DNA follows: TGTGCCACCAGTGTCCGGACAGAGGCCACCGGGGAGCTGTTTTTT. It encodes CATSVRTEATGELFF.

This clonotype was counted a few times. CDR3 DNA: TGTGCCATCAGCCCAGCAAACACTGAAGCTTTCTTT. It yields the protein CAISPANTEAFF. The chain joins TRBV10-3 to TRBJ1-1, with D unresolved. The CDR3 is 12 residues long. The V gene lost 6 bases and the J gene lost 2 bases, with 7 bases spanning the gap. Looked up from germline, CDR1 is ENHRY and CDR2 is SYGVKD.

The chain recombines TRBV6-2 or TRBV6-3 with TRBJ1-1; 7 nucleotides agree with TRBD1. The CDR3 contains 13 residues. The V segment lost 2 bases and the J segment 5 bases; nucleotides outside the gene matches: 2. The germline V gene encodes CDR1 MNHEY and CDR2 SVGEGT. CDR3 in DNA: TGTGCCAGCAGTTACGAGGGGGCGACTGAAGCTTTCTTT. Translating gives CASSYEGATEAFF.

The CDR3 here is CAISEGTGGQPQHF. CDR3 bases: TGTGCCATCAGTGAGGGGACAGGGGGACAGCCCCAGCATTTT. This sequence joins TRBV10-3 and TRBJ1-5; TRBD1 aligns across 11 bases. This CDR3 has 14 residues. V lost 2 bases to trimming and J lost 7 bases; unmatched junction nucleotides: 1. Germline CDR1 and CDR2: ENHRY and SYGVKD.

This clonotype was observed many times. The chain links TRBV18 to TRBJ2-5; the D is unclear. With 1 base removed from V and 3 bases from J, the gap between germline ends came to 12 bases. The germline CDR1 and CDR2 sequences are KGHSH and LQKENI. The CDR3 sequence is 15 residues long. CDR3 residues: CASSPQLYAEETQYF. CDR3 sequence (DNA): TGTGCCAGCTCACCACAACTGTATGCGGAAGAGACCCAGTACTTC.

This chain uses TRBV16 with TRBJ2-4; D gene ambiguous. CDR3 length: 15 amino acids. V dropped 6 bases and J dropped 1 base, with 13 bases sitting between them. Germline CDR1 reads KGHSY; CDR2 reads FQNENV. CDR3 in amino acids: CASSPTQKAKNIQYF. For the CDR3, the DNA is TGTGCCAGCAGTCCGACCCAGAAGGCCAAAAACATTCAGTACTTC.

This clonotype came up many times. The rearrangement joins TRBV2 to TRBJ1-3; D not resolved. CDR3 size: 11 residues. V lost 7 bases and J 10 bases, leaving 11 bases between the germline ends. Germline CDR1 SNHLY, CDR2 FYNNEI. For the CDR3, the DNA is TGTGCCAGCATTGAGTCCGGTACCATATATTTT. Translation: CASIESGTIYF.

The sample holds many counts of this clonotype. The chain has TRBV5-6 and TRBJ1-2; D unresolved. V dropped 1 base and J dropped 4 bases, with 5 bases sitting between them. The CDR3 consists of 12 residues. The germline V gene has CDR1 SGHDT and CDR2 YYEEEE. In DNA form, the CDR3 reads TGTGCCAGCAGCTTGCAGGCCTATGGCTACACCTTC. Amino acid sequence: CASSLQAYGYTF.

The CDR3 is CATSRDRQSGNTIYF. The CDR3, as DNA: TGTGCCACCAGCAGAGATCGGCAGAGTGGAAACACCATATATTTT. The chain combines TRBV15 with TRBJ1-3; unclear D gene. This CDR3 spans 15 amino acids. Germline V gene sequence: CDR1 LNHNV, CDR2 YYDKDF (reference sequence). V was cut by 0 bases and J by 3 bases, with 9 bases left in between.

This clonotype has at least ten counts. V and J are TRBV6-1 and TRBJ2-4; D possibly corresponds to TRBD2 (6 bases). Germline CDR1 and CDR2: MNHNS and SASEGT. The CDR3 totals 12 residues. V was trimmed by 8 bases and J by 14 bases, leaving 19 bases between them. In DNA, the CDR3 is TGTGCCAGCTCCTACGGAGGAGGGTTTGAGTACTTC. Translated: CASSYGGGFEYF.